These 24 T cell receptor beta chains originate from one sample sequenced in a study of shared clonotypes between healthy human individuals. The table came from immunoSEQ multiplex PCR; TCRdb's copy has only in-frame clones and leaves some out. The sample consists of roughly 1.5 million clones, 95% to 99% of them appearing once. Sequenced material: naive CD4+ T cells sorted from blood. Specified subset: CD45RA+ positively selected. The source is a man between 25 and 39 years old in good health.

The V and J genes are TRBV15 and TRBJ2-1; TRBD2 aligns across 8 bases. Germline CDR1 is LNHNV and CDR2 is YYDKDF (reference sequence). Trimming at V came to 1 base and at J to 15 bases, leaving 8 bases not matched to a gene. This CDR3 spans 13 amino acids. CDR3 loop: CATSRVRGTSWFF. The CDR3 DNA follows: TGTGCCACCAGCAGAGTTCGGGGGACTAGTTGGTTCTTC.

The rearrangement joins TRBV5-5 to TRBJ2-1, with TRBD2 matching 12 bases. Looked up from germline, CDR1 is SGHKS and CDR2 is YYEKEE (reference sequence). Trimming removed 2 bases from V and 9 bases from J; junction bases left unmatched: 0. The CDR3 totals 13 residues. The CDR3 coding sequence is TGTGCCAGCAGCTTACTAGCGGGAGGTGAGCAGTTCTTC. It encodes CASSLLAGGEQFF. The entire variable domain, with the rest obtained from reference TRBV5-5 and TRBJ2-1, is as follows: DAGVTQSPTHLIKTRGQQVTLRCSPISGHKSVSWYQQVLGQGPQFIFQYYEKEERGRGNFPDRFSARQFPNYSSELNVNALLLGDSALYLCASSLLAGGEQFFGPGTRLTVL.

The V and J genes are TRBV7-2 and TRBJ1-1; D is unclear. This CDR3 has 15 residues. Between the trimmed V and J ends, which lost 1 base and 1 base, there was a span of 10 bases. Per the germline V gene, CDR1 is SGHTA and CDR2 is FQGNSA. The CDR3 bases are TGTGCCAGCAGCTTAGGGGAAATCAGGAACACTGAAGCTTTCTTT. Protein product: CASSLGEIRNTEAFF.

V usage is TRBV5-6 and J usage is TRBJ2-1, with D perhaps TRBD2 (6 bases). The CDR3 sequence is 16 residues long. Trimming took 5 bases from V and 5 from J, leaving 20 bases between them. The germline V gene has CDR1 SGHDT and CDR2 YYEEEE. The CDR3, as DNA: TGTGCCAGCAGTCGGGAGTTAAGATTGTCCCACAATGAGCAGTTCTTC. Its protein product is CASSRELRLSHNEQFF.

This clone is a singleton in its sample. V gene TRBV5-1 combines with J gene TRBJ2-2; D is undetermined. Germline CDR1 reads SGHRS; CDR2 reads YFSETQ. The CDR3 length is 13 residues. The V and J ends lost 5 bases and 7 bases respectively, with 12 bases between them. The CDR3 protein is CASRPLSGGELFF. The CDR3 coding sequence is TGCGCCAGCAGACCCCTCAGTGGCGGGGAGCTGTTTTTT. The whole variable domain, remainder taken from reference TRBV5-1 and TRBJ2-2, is KAGVTQTPRYLIKTRGQQVTLSCSPISGHRSVSWYQQTPGQGLQFLFEYFSETQRNKGNFPGRFSGRQFSNSRSEMNVSTLELGDSALYLCASRPLSGGELFFGEGSRLTVL.

In nucleotides, the CDR3 is TGTGCCAGCAGTCCTTTTAGCGGAGTTTACGAGCAGTACTTC. Translating it yields CASSPFSGVYEQYF. The genes are TRBV6-5 and TRBJ2-7; the D gene is possibly TRBD2 (6 bases). The V gene lost 5 bases and the J gene lost 4 bases, with 15 bases spanning the gap. CDR1 and CDR2 from the germline V gene are MNHEY and SVGAGI. The CDR3 extends over 14 amino acids.

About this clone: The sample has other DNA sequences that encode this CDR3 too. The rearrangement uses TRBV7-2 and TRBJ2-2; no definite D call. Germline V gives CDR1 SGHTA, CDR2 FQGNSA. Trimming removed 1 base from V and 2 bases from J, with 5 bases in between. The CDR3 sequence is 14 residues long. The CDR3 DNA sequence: TGTGCCAGCAGCTTAGGGCTCAACACCGGGGAGCTGTTTTTT. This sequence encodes CASSLGLNTGELFF.

This CDR3 reads CASSQETNLVGEQFF. CDR3 sequence (DNA): TGTGCCAGCAGCCAAGAAACTAACCTAGTTGGTGAGCAGTTCTTC. The chain is built from TRBV14 and TRBJ2-1, with unresolved D. CDR1 and CDR2 from the germline V gene are SGHDN and FVKESK. V lost 0 bases to trimming and J lost 9 bases, with 15 bases between them. The CDR3 has 15 amino acids.

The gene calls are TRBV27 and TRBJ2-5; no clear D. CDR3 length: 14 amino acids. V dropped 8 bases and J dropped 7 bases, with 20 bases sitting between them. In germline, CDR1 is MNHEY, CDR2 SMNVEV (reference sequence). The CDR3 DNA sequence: TGTGCCAGCCGAGAGTATCAGCCATGGGGGACCCAGTACTTC. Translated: CASREYQPWGTQYF.

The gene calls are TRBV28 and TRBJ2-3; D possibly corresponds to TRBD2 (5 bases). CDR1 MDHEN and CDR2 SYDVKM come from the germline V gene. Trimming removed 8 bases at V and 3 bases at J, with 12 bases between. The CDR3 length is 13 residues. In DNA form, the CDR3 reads TGTGCCAGCCAGAGCAGAGGGACAGATACGCAGTATTTT. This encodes CASQSRGTDTQYF. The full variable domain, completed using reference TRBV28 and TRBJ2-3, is DVKVTQSSRYLVKRTGEKVFLECVQDMDHENMFWYRQDPGLGLRLIYFSYDVKMKEKGDIPEGYSVSREKKERFSLILESASTNQTSMYLCASQSRGTDTQYFGPGTRLTVL.

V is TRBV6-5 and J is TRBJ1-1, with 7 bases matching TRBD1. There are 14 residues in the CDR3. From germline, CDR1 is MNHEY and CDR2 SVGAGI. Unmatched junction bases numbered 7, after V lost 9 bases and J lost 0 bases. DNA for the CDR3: TGTGCCAGATGGGACAGCCGCATGAACACTGAAGCTTTCTTT. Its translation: CARWDSRMNTEAFF.

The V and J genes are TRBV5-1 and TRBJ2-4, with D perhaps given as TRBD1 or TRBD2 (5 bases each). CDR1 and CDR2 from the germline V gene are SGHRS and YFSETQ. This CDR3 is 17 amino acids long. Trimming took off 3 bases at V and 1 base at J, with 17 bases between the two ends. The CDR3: CASSWDLPIGAKNIQYF. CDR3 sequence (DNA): TGCGCCAGCAGCTGGGACCTCCCGATCGGGGCCAAAAACATTCAGTACTTC.

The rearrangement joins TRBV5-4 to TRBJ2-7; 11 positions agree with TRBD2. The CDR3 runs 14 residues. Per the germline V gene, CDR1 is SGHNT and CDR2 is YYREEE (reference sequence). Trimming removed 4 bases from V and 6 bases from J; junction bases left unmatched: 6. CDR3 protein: CASSKLAGGGEQYF. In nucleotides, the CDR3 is TGTGCCAGCAGCAAATTAGCGGGAGGGGGCGAGCAGTACTTC.

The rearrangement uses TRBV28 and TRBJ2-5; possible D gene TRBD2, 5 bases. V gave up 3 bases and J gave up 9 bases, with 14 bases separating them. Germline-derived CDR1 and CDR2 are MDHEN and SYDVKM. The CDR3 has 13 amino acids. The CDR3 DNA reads TGTGCCAGCAGTTTGGTTCTAGCCGGGGCCCAGTACTTC. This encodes CASSLVLAGAQYF.

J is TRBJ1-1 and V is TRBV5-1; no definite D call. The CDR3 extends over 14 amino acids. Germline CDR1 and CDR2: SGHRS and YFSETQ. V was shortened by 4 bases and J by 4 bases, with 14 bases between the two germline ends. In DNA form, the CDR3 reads TGCGCCAGCAGCCCTCAAGCAGGTGGCACTGAAGCTTTCTTT. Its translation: CASSPQAGGTEAFF.

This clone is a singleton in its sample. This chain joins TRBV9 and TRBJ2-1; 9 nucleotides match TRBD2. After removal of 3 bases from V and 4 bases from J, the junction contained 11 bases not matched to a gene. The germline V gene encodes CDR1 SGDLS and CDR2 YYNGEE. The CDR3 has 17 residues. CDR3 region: CASSAHPPGLAYNEQFF. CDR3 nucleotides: TGTGCCAGCAGCGCCCACCCCCCGGGACTAGCTTACAATGAGCAGTTCTTC.

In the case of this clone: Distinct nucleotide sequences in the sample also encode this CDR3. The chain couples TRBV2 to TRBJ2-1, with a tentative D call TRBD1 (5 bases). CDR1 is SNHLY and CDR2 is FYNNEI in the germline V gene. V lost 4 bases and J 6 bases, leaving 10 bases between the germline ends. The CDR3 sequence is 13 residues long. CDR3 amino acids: CASSVETVNEQFF. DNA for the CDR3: TGTGCCAGCAGTGTCGAGACAGTCAATGAGCAGTTCTTC.

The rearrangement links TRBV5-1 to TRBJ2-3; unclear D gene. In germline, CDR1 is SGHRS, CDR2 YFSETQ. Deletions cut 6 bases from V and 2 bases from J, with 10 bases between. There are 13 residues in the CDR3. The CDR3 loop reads CASTLDLTDTQYF. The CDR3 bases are TGCGCCAGCACTCTCGATCTCACAGATACGCAGTATTTT.

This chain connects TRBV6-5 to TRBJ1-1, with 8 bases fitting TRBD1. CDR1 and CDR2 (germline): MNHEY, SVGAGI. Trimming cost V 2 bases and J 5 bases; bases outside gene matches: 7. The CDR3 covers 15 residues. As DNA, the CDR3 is TGTGCCAGCAGTTACCGAACAGGGGGTAGGACTGAAGCTTTCTTT. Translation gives CASSYRTGGRTEAFF.

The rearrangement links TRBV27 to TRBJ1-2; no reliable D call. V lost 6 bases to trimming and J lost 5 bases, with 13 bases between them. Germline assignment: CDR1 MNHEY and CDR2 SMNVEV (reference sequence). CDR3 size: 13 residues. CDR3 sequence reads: CASSLHRNYGYTF. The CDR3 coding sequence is TGTGCCAGCAGCCTGCACCGCAATTATGGCTACACCTTC.

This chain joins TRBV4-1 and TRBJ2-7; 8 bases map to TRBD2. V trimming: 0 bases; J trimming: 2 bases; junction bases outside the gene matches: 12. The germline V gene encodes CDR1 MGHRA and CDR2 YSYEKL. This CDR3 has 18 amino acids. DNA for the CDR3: TGCGCCAGCAGCCAAGACGGGACTAGGGTTGGGTTGCCCTACGAGCAGTACTTC. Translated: CASSQDGTRVGLPYEQYF.

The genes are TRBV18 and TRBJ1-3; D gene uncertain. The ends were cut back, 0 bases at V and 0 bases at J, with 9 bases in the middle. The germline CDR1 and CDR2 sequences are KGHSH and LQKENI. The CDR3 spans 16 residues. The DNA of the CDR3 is TGTGCCAGCTCACCACCTGGACGGACCTCTGGAAACACCATATATTTT. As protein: CASSPPGRTSGNTIYF. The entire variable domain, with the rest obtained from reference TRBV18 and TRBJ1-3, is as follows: NAGVMQNPRHLVRRRGQEARLRCSPMKGHSHVYWYRQLPEEGLKFMVYLQKENIIDESGMPKERFSAEFPKEGPSILRIQQVVRGDSAAYFCASSPPGRTSGNTIYFGEGSWLTVV.

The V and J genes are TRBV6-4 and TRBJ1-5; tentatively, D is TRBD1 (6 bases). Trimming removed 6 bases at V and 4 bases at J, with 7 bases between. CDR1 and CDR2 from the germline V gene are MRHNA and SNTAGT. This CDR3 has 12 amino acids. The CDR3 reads CASSRGNQPQHF. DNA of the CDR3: TGTGCCAGCAGCAGGGGAAATCAGCCCCAGCATTTT.

DNA of the CDR3: TGTGCTAGTGGTTTGGTATCTCAAGGGGGACTACGACAGGGGAAAAGCACAGATACGCAGTATTTT. Residues: CASGLVSQGGLRQGKSTDTQYF. The rearrangement links TRBV12-5 to TRBJ2-3, with a possible D match to TRBD1 (8 bases). The CDR3 runs to 22 residues. Per the germline V gene, CDR1 is LGHNT and CDR2 is FRNRAP. V was pared by 0 bases and J by 0 bases, with 28 bases between.